These 11 T cell receptor beta chains were all obtained from the same sample, sequenced in a study of long-term antiretroviral therapy in people with HIV. This was the immunoSEQ v3.0 assay at survey level. Here immunoSEQ multiplex PCR was the method, and the copy in TCRdb shows in-frame clones only, minus some. The repertoire holds more than 25,000 clones, with 70% to 90% as singletons. The sequenced sample was unsorted PBMCs, obtained 1.8 years after starting antiretroviral therapy. These TCRs come from a woman between 18 and 29 years old with HIV.

V gene TRBV25-1 combines with J gene TRBJ2-1; D perhaps matches TRBD1 (5 bases). Germline CDR1 MGHDK, CDR2 SYGVNS. The CDR3 is 17 residues long. Trimming shortened V by 4 bases and J by 0 bases, and 16 bases separated the two germline ends. The CDR3 spells CASSGDTGDSSYNEQFF. The CDR3 DNA sequence: TGTGCCAGCAGTGGGGATACAGGTGATAGCTCCTACAATGAGCAGTTCTTC. The full variable domain, rest sourced from reference TRBV25-1 and TRBJ2-1, is EADIYQTPRYLVIGTGKKITLECSQTMGHDKMYWYQQDPGMELHLIHYSYGVNSTEKGDLSSESTVSRIRTEHFPLTLESARPSHTSQYLCASSGDTGDSSYNEQFFGPGTRLTVL.

The rearrangement joins TRBV6-6 to TRBJ2-3; D unclear. Germline V gene sequence: CDR1 MNHNY, CDR2 SVGAGI (reference sequence). This CDR3 contains 10 residues. V shed 2 bases and J shed 9 bases, with 3 bases lying between them. CDR3 sequence: CASSYGTQYF. In DNA form, the CDR3 reads TGTGCCAGCAGTTACGGGACGCAGTATTTT.

V is TRBV27 and J is TRBJ1-4; D unclear. Trimming left V 4 bases short and J 5 bases short, with 11 bases between. The CDR3 extends over 14 amino acids. Looked up from germline, CDR1 is MNHEY and CDR2 is SMNVEV (reference sequence). The CDR3 nucleotides are TGTGCCAGCAGTTCCATCGGTCGAAATGAAAAACTGTTTTTT. This gives the protein CASSSIGRNEKLFF.

In its sample, this clone was seen once. The chain employs TRBV10-3 and TRBJ2-7; D ambiguous. V was pared by 4 bases and J by 2 bases, with 9 bases between. This CDR3 contains 13 residues. CDR1 and CDR2 (germline): ENHRY, SYGVKD. The DNA of the CDR3 is TGTGCCATCAGTGGGGCAGGAGCCTACGAGCAGTACTTC. Protein product: CAISGAGAYEQYF.

The rearrangement uses TRBV29-1 and TRBJ2-5, with D maybe TRBD2 (6 bases). V was pared by 7 bases and J by 5 bases, with 14 bases between. The germline V gene has CDR1 SQVTM and CDR2 ANQGSEA. This CDR3 has 12 residues. Here the CDR3 DNA reads TGCAGCGGATACAAGGGAGGTGAGACCCAGTACTTC. Its translation: CSGYKGGETQYF. The variable domain in full, with the rest retrieved from reference TRBV29-1 and TRBJ2-5, is SAVISQKPSRDICQRGTSLTIQCQVDSQVTMMFWYRQQPGQSLTLIATANQGSEATYESGFVIDKFPISRPNLTFSTLTVSNMSPEDSSIYLCSGYKGGETQYFGPGTRLLVL.

The gene calls are TRBV29-1 and TRBJ2-3; 13 bases fit TRBD2. CDR3 length equals 16 residues. Germline assignment: CDR1 SQVTM and CDR2 ANQGSEA. Trimming cost V 5 bases and J 5 bases; bases outside gene matches: 10. The CDR3 reads CSVRLAGGLTGDTQYF. CDR3 bases: TGCAGCGTTCGACTAGCGGGAGGTTTGACAGGAGATACGCAGTATTTT.

In its sample, this clone was seen once. V usage is TRBV10-1 and J usage is TRBJ2-3, with unresolved D. Germline CDR1 WNHNN, CDR2 SYGVQD (reference sequence). V gave up 2 bases and J gave up 10 bases, with 10 bases separating them. This CDR3 has 12 amino acids. The DNA for the CDR3 is TGCGCCAGCAGTGAGGGCGCCCAGGCGCAGTATTTT. It specifies CASSEGAQAQYF.

The rearrangement joins TRBV25-1 to TRBJ2-5; D is uncertain. The germline V and J ends were trimmed by 5 bases and 5 bases, with 15 bases remaining between them. Germline V gene lookup returns CDR1 MGHDK and CDR2 SYGVNS. The CDR3 length is 14 residues. The CDR3 nucleotides read TGTGCCAGCAGTCCCGGTTCCCAAGAGGAGACCCAGTACTTC. This translates into CASSPGSQEETQYF.

There are a few counts of this clone. The chain has TRBV27 and TRBJ2-7, with D possibly TRBD1 on 6 matching bases. V lost 0 bases, J lost 1 base, and 10 bases lay in between. Germline assignment: CDR1 MNHEY and CDR2 SMNVEV (reference sequence). The CDR3 has 15 residues. CDR3 DNA: TGTGCCAGCAGTTTATCCCCGACAGGATCCTACGAGCAGTACTTC. Its protein is CASSLSPTGSYEQYF.

V and J are TRBV15 and TRBJ2-7; 7 bases fit TRBD1. This CDR3 comprises 16 residues. J lost 3 bases, V lost 0 bases, and 8 bases had no gene match. In germline, CDR1 is LNHNV, CDR2 YYDKDF (reference sequence). CDR3: CATSRDQGQSNYEQYF. CDR3 nucleotide sequence: TGTGCCACCAGCAGAGATCAGGGACAGAGTAACTACGAGCAGTACTTC.

This chain joins TRBV9 and TRBJ1-1; 11 bases are a match to TRBD1. This CDR3 spans 20 amino acids. Germline V gene sequence: CDR1 SGDLS, CDR2 YYNGEE. J was trimmed by 0 bases and V by 4 bases; bases with no gene match: 17. The DNA for the CDR3 is TGTGCCAGCAGCCCCGGATACGGGACAGGGGGTGTAGGGATGAACACTGAAGCTTTCTTT. It encodes CASSPGYGTGGVGMNTEAFF.